One sample yielded the 21 T cell receptor beta chains listed below, sequenced in a study of CD8 T cells in Susac syndrome. When the RNA was reverse transcribed, random hexamers were used with an input of roughly 0.45 to 1 ug. Using its own MiXCR run on the immunoSEQ multiplex PCR reads, TCRdb lists one record per CDR3 protein. Of around 200,000 distinct CDR3 sequences in the sample, approximately 96% are singletons; the top ten hold approximately 0.1%. The sequenced sample consisted of CD4+ T cells from PBMCs. These receptors were taken from a human donor with Susac syndrome.

CDR3 residues: CASSEAAGGTGELFF. In nucleotides, the CDR3 is TGTGCCAGCAGTGAAGCCGCGGGGGGCACCGGGGAGCTGTTTTTT. This rearrangement joins TRBV2 to TRBJ2-2; 8 bases match TRBD2. This CDR3 is 15 amino acids long. Unmatched junction bases numbered 1, after V lost 0 bases and J lost 4 bases. Germline V lookup: CDR1 SNHLY, CDR2 FYNNEI.

As to this clonotype: At one end the junction does not follow the germline gene, possibly because of a read error. V is TRBV27 and J is TRBJ1-1, with D uncertain. The CDR3 loop spans 14 amino acids. From germline, CDR1 is MNHEY and CDR2 SMNVEV (reference sequence). Here the CDR3 reads CASSLTSLHTEAFF. CDR3 DNA sequence: TGTGCCAGCAGTTTAACGTCTCTTCACACTGAAGCCTTCTTT.

The chain combines TRBV6-2 or TRBV6-3 with TRBJ2-5; a possible D gene is TRBD2 (5 bases). This CDR3 has 15 amino acids. Trimming pared 6 bases from V and 3 bases from J, leaving 17 bases between. Germline V gene lookup returns CDR1 MNHEY and CDR2 SVGEGT. The CDR3 DNA sequence: TGTGCCAGCAGCCGAAAAAGCGGTTTGAAAGAGACCCAGTACTTC. This translates into CASSRKSGLKETQYF.

V gene TRBV5-1 combines with J gene TRBJ2-5; D is perhaps TRBD1 (5 bases). The ends were cut back, 0 bases at V and 5 bases at J, with 20 bases in the middle. In germline, CDR1 is SGHRS, CDR2 YFSETQ. The CDR3 covers 17 residues. As DNA, the CDR3 is TGCGCCAGCAGCTTGGCCATAGGGGCAGCCCTGGGGGAGACCCAGTACTTC. Translation: CASSLAIGAALGETQYF.

CDR3 in DNA: TGTGCCTGGTCACAGGGCTCCTATTACAATGAGCAGTTCTTC. This gives the protein CAWSQGSYYNEQFF. J is TRBJ2-1 and V is TRBV30; a possible D gene is TRBD1 (6 bases). This CDR3 has 14 residues. The ends were cut back, 5 bases at V and 4 bases at J, with 15 bases in the middle. Germline CDR1 GTSNPN, CDR2 SVGIG (reference sequence).

The rearrangement joins TRBV5-6 to TRBJ1-4; D gene ambiguous. The V end lost 4 bases, the J end lost 12 bases, and 16 bases lay between the germline ends. The CDR3 has 13 residues. The germline V gene has CDR1 SGHDT and CDR2 YYEEEE. CDR3 region: CASSHRSVRQLFF. The CDR3 nucleotides read TGTGCCAGCAGCCACAGATCGGTACGTCAACTGTTTTTT.

The J gene is TRBJ1-2, the V gene TRBV20-1; the D is unclear. The germline V gene encodes CDR1 DFQATT and CDR2 SNEGSKA (reference sequence). Between the trimmed V and J ends, which lost 1 base and 8 bases, there was a span of 8 bases. The CDR3 covers 11 residues. CDR3 DNA: TGCAGTGCTAGAGTTGGTGGCGGCTACACCTTC. This sequence encodes CSARVGGGYTF.

This sequence joins TRBV18 and TRBJ1-2; TRBD1 might be the D (5 bases). The length of the CDR3 is 13 residues. Between the trimmed V and J ends, which lost 1 base and 8 bases, there was a span of 11 bases. Per germline, CDR1 KGHSH and CDR2 LQKENI. The CDR3 reads CASSPQLGEGYTF. In DNA form, the CDR3 reads TGTGCCAGCTCACCACAGCTAGGGGAAGGCTACACCTTC.

The chain is built from TRBV7-8 and TRBJ1-4, with TRBD1 matching over 7 bases. This CDR3 is built from 14 residues. With 4 bases clipped from V and 4 bases from J, the junction kept 3 bases outside the gene matches. The germline V gene encodes CDR1 SGHVS and CDR2 FQNEAQ. CDR3 protein: CASSSGQINEKLFF. CDR3 nucleotide sequence: TGTGCCAGCAGCTCGGGACAGATTAATGAAAAACTGTTTTTT.

In DNA form, the CDR3 reads TGCGCCAGCAGCCCAAGCCCGGGCGGGGGACAAATAAAGGGCTACACCTTC. This codes for CASSPSPGGGQIKGYTF. This rearrangement joins TRBV4-1 to TRBJ1-2; D might be TRBD1 (6 bases). There are 17 residues in the CDR3. Germline CDR1 reads MGHRA; CDR2 reads YSYEKL. Trimming took off 4 bases at V and 8 bases at J, with 26 bases between the two ends.

This chain uses TRBV7-2 with TRBJ2-7; weak D call: TRBD1 (5 bases). V lost 5 bases and J 7 bases, leaving 9 bases between the germline ends. CDR3 length equals 11 residues. In germline, CDR1 is SGHTA, CDR2 FQGNSA. The CDR3 here is CASSPHREQYF. CDR3 bases: TGTGCCAGCAGCCCCCACAGGGAGCAGTACTTC.

V is TRBV5-1 and J is TRBJ2-2; 8 bases are a match to TRBD1. After removal of 0 bases from V and 6 bases from J, the junction contained 1 base not matched to a gene. In germline, CDR1 is SGHRS, CDR2 YFSETQ. The CDR3 extends over 14 amino acids. CDR3 sequence reads: CASSLEQGAGELFF. In DNA form, the CDR3 reads TGCGCCAGCAGCTTGGAACAGGGGGCCGGGGAGCTGTTTTTT.

The J gene is TRBJ1-5, the V gene TRBV3-1; the D is unclear. This CDR3 is built from 14 residues. The V and J ends lost 2 bases and 7 bases respectively, with 12 bases between them. In germline, CDR1 is LGHDT, CDR2 YNNKEL (reference sequence). CDR3 loop: CASSQSGMVQPQHF. The CDR3 DNA reads TGTGCCAGCAGCCAATCGGGGATGGTGCAGCCCCAGCATTTT.

This chain joins TRBV20-1 and TRBJ1-5, with a possible D match to TRBD1 (6 bases). Germline-derived CDR1 and CDR2 are DFQATT and SNEGSKA (reference sequence). The CDR3 is 13 amino acids. DNA for the CDR3: TGCAGCTATTCAACCGGGACATCTCAGCCCCAGCATTTT. Protein product: CSYSTGTSQPQHF.

V gene TRBV6-2 or TRBV6-3 combines with J gene TRBJ1-1, with D maybe TRBD1 (5 bases). The germline CDR1 and CDR2 sequences are MNHEY and SVGEGT. The CDR3 runs to 12 residues. The V end lost 8 bases, the J end lost 1 base, and 8 bases lay between the germline ends. Here the CDR3 reads CASWDPNTEAFF. CDR3 sequence (DNA): TGTGCCAGCTGGGACCCGAACACTGAAGCTTTCTTT.

The chain couples TRBV5-1 to TRBJ2-3; 9 bases line up with TRBD1. Germline lookup yields CDR1 SGHRS and CDR2 YFSETQ. The V segment lost 4 bases and the J segment 2 bases; nucleotides outside the gene matches: 5. The CDR3 runs to 15 residues. Written as DNA, the CDR3 is TGCGCCAGCAGCCCTGGGACAGGGCCCACAGATACGCAGTATTTT. Protein: CASSPGTGPTDTQYF.

The CDR3 DNA reads TGTGCCAGTGGGGGACAGGGGACCCTGCCCCAGCATTTT. Its protein is CASGGQGTLPQHF. V usage is TRBV7-2 and J usage is TRBJ1-5; 10 nucleotides match TRBD1. Unmatched junction bases numbered 8, after V lost 9 bases and J lost 9 bases. This CDR3 has 13 residues. Germline V gene data show CDR1 as SGHTA and CDR2 as FQGNSA.

This clonotype was seen a single time. The chain is built from TRBV7-9 and TRBJ1-1; D might be TRBD1 (6 bases). The CDR3 totals 12 residues. Trimming pared 5 bases from V and 5 bases from J, leaving 9 bases between. Looked up from germline, CDR1 is SEHNR and CDR2 is FQNEAQ (reference sequence). The CDR3 bases are TGTGCCAGCAGCCCTGACAGGACTGAAGCTTTCTTT. Amino acids: CASSPDRTEAFF.

This sequence joins TRBV20-1 and TRBJ2-7; tentatively, D is TRBD2 (6 bases). CDR1 is DFQATT, CDR2 SNEGSKA, per germline (reference sequence). CDR3 size: 13 residues. The V gene lost 3 bases and the J gene lost 0 bases, with 9 bases spanning the gap. Here the CDR3 DNA reads TGCAGTGCTAGCGGGGACTCCTCCTACGAGCAGTACTTC. Translation gives CSASGDSSYEQYF.

V and J are TRBV20-1 and TRBJ2-1; TRBD2 might be the D (6 bases). Deletions cut 5 bases from V and 5 bases from J, with 13 bases between. This CDR3 comprises 13 residues. Germline lookup yields CDR1 DFQATT and CDR2 SNEGSKA (reference sequence). The chain's CDR3 is CSAGSGLNNEQFF. CDR3 nucleotide sequence: TGCAGTGCTGGGTCGGGACTCAACAATGAGCAGTTCTTC.

Only one count was recorded for this clonotype. The chain links TRBV6-5 to TRBJ1-1; 10 bases match TRBD1. V lost 4 bases, J lost 5 bases, and 10 bases stayed unmatched. Germline V lookup: CDR1 MNHEY, CDR2 SVGAGI. CDR3 size: 16 residues. In DNA form, the CDR3 reads TGTGCCAGCAGTTCCGTCGGACAGGGGGATAGGACTGAAGCTTTCTTT. Protein product: CASSSVGQGDRTEAFF.